Following are 25 T cell receptor beta chains from one sample sequenced in a study of T-cell memory formation after mild COVID-19. TCRdb called the 5' RACE reads again in MiXCR, with one record for every CDR3 protein. Of 350,000 to 500,000 distinct CDR3 sequences in the sample, more than 20% were seen once. Sample: PBMCs or a T cell subset sorted from them (not recorded which). The source is an adult woman who had mild COVID-19 (a few samples of this study predate the infection). Cell type and time point are not known.

This clonotype turned up a few times. The chain links TRBV18 to TRBJ2-7, with 7 bases lining up with TRBD1. The CDR3 length is 12 residues. After removal of 5 bases from V and 12 bases from J, the junction contained 10 bases not matched to a gene. CDR1 is KGHSH, CDR2 LQKENI, per germline. The CDR3 nucleotides are TGTGCCAGCTCATCAGACAGGGCCGGAGCGTACTTC. It is translated as CASSSDRAGAYF.

This clonotype turned up a few times. The chain is built from TRBV18 and TRBJ2-5; D is unresolved. The germline V and J ends were trimmed by 1 base and 5 bases, with 8 bases remaining between them. The CDR3 is 13 amino acids. CDR1 KGHSH and CDR2 LQKENI come from the germline V gene. The CDR3 loop reads CASSPLALETQYF. CDR3 sequence (DNA): TGTGCCAGCTCACCACTCGCTCTGGAGACCCAGTACTTC.

The chain couples TRBV3-1 to TRBJ1-1; D call uncertain. CDR1 and CDR2 from the germline V gene are LGHDT and YNNKEL (reference sequence). V gave up 4 bases and J gave up 2 bases, with 8 bases separating them. This CDR3 is built from 13 residues. The CDR3 nucleotides read TGTGCCAGCAGCCGAAACCATAACACTGAAGCTTTCTTT. Protein sequence: CASSRNHNTEAFF.

This clonotype has only a few counts. At one boundary the junction diverges from the germline segment, which might be a read error. The V call is TRBV7-7, the J call TRBJ2-2; D gene ambiguous. Germline CDR1 SSHAT, CDR2 FNYEAQ (reference sequence). The CDR3 has 11 residues. The CDR3 sequence: CASTQAGELFF. CDR3 DNA: TGTGCTAGCACCCAAGCCGGGGAGCTGTTTTTT.

This chain links TRBV12-3 or TRBV12-4 with TRBJ2-1; D ambiguous. This CDR3 has 11 amino acids. Deletions cut 7 bases from V and 5 bases from J, with 6 bases between. In nucleotides, the CDR3 is TGTGCCAGCACCGAAGACAATGAGCAGTTCTTC. This translates into CASTEDNEQFF.

V usage is TRBV4-1 and J usage is TRBJ1-2; the D is unclear. Looked up from germline, CDR1 is MGHRA and CDR2 is YSYEKL. The germline V and J ends were trimmed by 4 bases and 7 bases, with 13 bases remaining between them. The CDR3 has 13 residues. In nucleotides, the CDR3 is TGCGCCAGCAGCCGGACGGAGGTCGGTGGCTACACCTTC. Its protein is CASSRTEVGGYTF.

This chain uses TRBV6-2 or TRBV6-3 with TRBJ2-2; 8 nucleotides match TRBD1. The CDR3 spans 14 residues. With V trimmed by 7 bases and J by 3 bases, 4 bases remained unmatched. The germline V gene encodes CDR1 MNHEY and CDR2 SVGEGT. The CDR3 sequence: CASNGQGHTGELFF. The DNA of the CDR3 is TGTGCCAGCAATGGACAGGGACACACCGGGGAGCTGTTTTTT.

This clonotype was observed at least ten times. This chain links TRBV7-9 with TRBJ2-7; the D gene is possibly TRBD2 (5 bases). The germline gives CDR1 SEHNR, CDR2 FQNEAQ (reference sequence). V dropped 3 bases and J dropped 10 bases, with 16 bases sitting between them. This CDR3 region has 13 residues. CDR3 sequence (DNA): TGTGCCAGCAGCTTTTGGTCGGCGGAGGCCCAGTACTTC. This codes for CASSFWSAEAQYF. Together with reference TRBV7-9 and TRBJ2-7, the CDR3 gives the full variable domain: DTGVSQNPRHKITKRGQNVTFRCDPISEHNRLYWYRQTLGQGPEFLTYFQNEAQLEKSRLLSDRFSAERPKGSFSTLEIQRTEQGDSAMYLCASSFWSAEAQYFGPGTRLTVT.

This clonotype came up a few times. V usage is TRBV6-5 and J usage is TRBJ2-3; possibly TRBD2 for D (5 bases). The CDR3 has 13 amino acids. Looked up from germline, CDR1 is MNHEY and CDR2 is SVGAGI. Trimming left V 0 bases short and J 11 bases short, with 12 bases between. This chain's CDR3 is CASSYSRALGQYF. The CDR3 DNA follows: TGTGCCAGCAGTTACTCGAGGGCTCTAGGGCAGTATTTT.

The V and J genes are TRBV7-9 and TRBJ2-5, with 9 bases fitting TRBD2. V shed 5 bases, J shed 2 bases, and the junction held 12 bases outside the gene matches. The CDR3 runs 17 residues. CDR1 is SEHNR and CDR2 is FQNEAQ in the germline V gene (reference sequence). The CDR3 loop reads CASSPPGVAGVQETQYF. The CDR3 region has the DNA TGTGCCAGCAGCCCCCCCGGGGTAGCGGGGGTACAAGAGACCCAGTACTTC.

This clonotype showed up just a few times. This chain uses TRBV4-2 with TRBJ2-3; TRBD2 agrees at 7 bases. In germline, CDR1 is LGHNA, CDR2 YNFKEQ. The CDR3 extends over 19 amino acids. Trimming took 0 bases from V and 6 from J; bases not matched to a gene: 18. The CDR3 sequence is CASSQDVNMGLQQADTQYF. The CDR3, as DNA: TGTGCCAGCAGCCAAGATGTCAATATGGGACTACAGCAGGCGGATACGCAGTATTTT.

The V gene is TRBV11-3, the J gene TRBJ2-7; 7 nucleotides align to TRBD1. Germline assignment: CDR1 SGHNT and CDR2 YENEEA. V was pared by 4 bases and J by 6 bases, with 9 bases of the junction left unmatched. The CDR3 loop spans 14 amino acids. Here the CDR3 reads CASSSTGRRAEQYF. CDR3 DNA sequence: TGTGCCAGCAGCTCGACAGGGAGACGGGCCGAGCAGTACTTC.

This sequence joins TRBV4-2 and TRBJ2-7, with 12 bases identical to TRBD2. The CDR3 extends over 18 amino acids. CDR1 is LGHNA, CDR2 YNFKEQ, per germline. Trimming at V came to 4 bases and at J to 6 bases, leaving 16 bases not matched to a gene. For the CDR3, the DNA is TGTGCCAGCAGCCCCCGGACTAGCGGGGCCGGGTCGGGAAGCGAGCAGTACTTC. It specifies CASSPRTSGAGSGSEQYF.

This clonotype was seen only a few times. This chain uses TRBV27 with TRBJ2-7; 7 bases match TRBD2. Germline V gives CDR1 MNHEY, CDR2 SMNVEV (reference sequence). CDR3 size: 14 residues. The V segment lost 6 bases and the J segment 3 bases; nucleotides outside the gene matches: 8. The CDR3 reads CASRKLAGSYEQYF. The DNA of the CDR3 is TGTGCCAGCAGGAAGTTAGCGGGTAGCTACGAGCAGTACTTC.

The chain employs TRBV27 and TRBJ2-5, with 8 bases that match TRBD1. The CDR3 covers 16 residues. V lost 2 bases to trimming and J lost 5 bases; unmatched junction nucleotides: 10. CDR1 is MNHEY, CDR2 SMNVEV, per germline (reference sequence). Written as DNA, the CDR3 is TGTGCCAGCAGTTTAATTGGAGGACAGGGCTTGGAGACCCAGTACTTC. As protein: CASSLIGGQGLETQYF.

The V gene is TRBV3-1, the J gene TRBJ1-2; D is possibly TRBD1 (6 bases). V was pared by 4 bases and J by 5 bases, with 11 bases between. The CDR3 is 13 amino acids. Germline CDR1 and CDR2: LGHDT and YNNKEL (reference sequence). The CDR3: CASSPSTGYGYTF. CDR3 nucleotide sequence: TGTGCCAGCAGCCCCTCGACAGGTTATGGCTACACCTTC. The full variable domain, in which reference TRBV3-1 and TRBJ1-2 provide the parts outside the CDR3, is DTAVSQTPKYLVTQMGNDKSIKCEQNLGHDTMYWYKQDSKKFLKIMFSYNNKELIINETVPNRFSPKSPDKAHLNLHINSLELGDSAVYFCASSPSTGYGYTFGSGTRLTVV.

This clonotype has more than one count but fewer than ten. The chain carries TRBV29-1 and TRBJ2-1; 15 positions agree with TRBD2. The ends lost 7 bases at V and 2 bases at J; junction bases unmatched: 3. Germline values: CDR1 SQVTM, CDR2 ANQGSEA. There are 15 residues in the CDR3. CDR3 DNA sequence: TGCAGCGCCGGACTAGCGGGGGGGACCTACAATGAGCAGTTCTTC. This sequence encodes CSAGLAGGTYNEQFF.

This clonotype occurred many times. The J gene is TRBJ1-2, the V gene TRBV3-1, with 9 bases matching TRBD1. V shed 3 bases and J 4 bases; nucleotides not matched to a gene: 0. The CDR3 length is 13 residues. Looked up from germline, CDR1 is LGHDT and CDR2 is YNNKEL (reference sequence). The CDR3 DNA follows: TGTGCCAGCAGCCAGGGACAGGGCTATGGCTACACCTTC. This translates into CASSQGQGYGYTF.

This rearrangement joins TRBV7-8 to TRBJ2-7, with D possibly matching TRBD2 (5 bases). The CDR3 consists of 14 residues. Per germline, CDR1 SGHVS and CDR2 FQNEAQ. V gave up 5 bases and J gave up 2 bases, with 13 bases separating them. CDR3 protein: CASSREGGPYEQYF. The CDR3 coding sequence is TGTGCCAGCAGCCGAGAGGGTGGCCCCTACGAGCAGTACTTC.

This rearrangement joins TRBV7-3 to TRBJ1-1; a weak D match, TRBD1 (5 bases). This CDR3 spans 17 amino acids. Germline loops: CDR1 SGHTA, CDR2 FQGTGA. The germline V and J ends were trimmed by 2 bases and 0 bases, with 16 bases remaining between them. CDR3 DNA sequence: TGTGCCAGCAGCTTAGGGAGACAGCACCGTTTGAACACTGAAGCTTTCTTT. Residues: CASSLGRQHRLNTEAFF.

This clonotype was seen once. The chain links TRBV7-6 to TRBJ2-7; D ambiguous. The CDR3 is 14 residues long. Trimming removed 1 base from V and 1 base from J, with 8 bases in between. CDR1 is SGHVS, CDR2 FNYEAQ, per germline. This CDR3 reads CASSLGIGSYEQYF. In DNA form, the CDR3 reads TGTGCCAGCAGCTTAGGAATCGGATCCTACGAGCAGTACTTC.

The V call is TRBV25-1, the J call TRBJ2-2; D is ambiguous. In germline, CDR1 is MGHDK, CDR2 SYGVNS. This CDR3 region has 15 residues. Trimming left V 3 bases short and J 3 bases short, with 11 bases between. As DNA, the CDR3 is TGTGCCAGCAGTGACTTGACGGAATACACCGGGGAGCTGTTTTTT. Its translation is CASSDLTEYTGELFF.

This clonotype came up many times. V and J are TRBV7-2 and TRBJ2-3, with a weak D call TRBD2 (6 bases). The germline V and J ends were trimmed by 5 bases and 2 bases, with 14 bases remaining between them. Germline V gene lookup returns CDR1 SGHTA and CDR2 FQGNSA. CDR3 length: 15 residues. Here the CDR3 DNA reads TGTGCCAGCAGCCCCCTAGCGACCCCCACAGATACGCAGTATTTT. It is translated as CASSPLATPTDTQYF.

V is TRBV30 and J is TRBJ2-4; 13 nucleotides match TRBD2. The V gene's germline CDR1 is GTSNPN and CDR2 SVGIG (reference sequence). This CDR3 region has 16 residues. V lost 0 bases to trimming and J lost 8 bases; unmatched junction nucleotides: 7. This CDR3 reads CAWSVRTSGSSDIQYF. The CDR3 nucleotides are TGTGCCTGGAGTGTCCGGACTAGCGGGAGTTCGGACATTCAGTACTTC.

The J gene is TRBJ2-1, the V gene TRBV19, with 11 bases matching TRBD2. There are 15 residues in the CDR3. CDR1 LNHDA and CDR2 SQIVND come from the germline V gene (reference sequence). V lost 4 bases and J lost 5; bases outside the gene matches: 4. CDR3 amino acids: CASSNLAGGHNEQFF. DNA of the CDR3: TGTGCCAGTAGTAACCTAGCGGGGGGACACAATGAGCAGTTCTTC.